What follows are 9 T cell receptor beta chains derived from one specimen sequenced in a study of blood T cell repertoires in COVID-19. Produced via immunoSEQ multiplex PCR; TCRdb's table is partial and in-frame only. The table lists around 500,000 clones, approximately 85% of them singletons. The sequencing input was peripheral blood. These receptors came from a human donor in a cohort sampled during active COVID-19.

The J gene is TRBJ2-5, the V gene TRBV19, with 11 bases fitting TRBD2. The V gene end was trimmed by 1 base and the J gene end by 6 bases; junction bases not matched to a gene: 7. Germline assignment: CDR1 LNHDA and CDR2 SQIVND (reference sequence). This CDR3 is 16 amino acids long. Here the CDR3 reads CASSIGGASGRKTQYF. The CDR3 region has the DNA TGTGCCAGTAGTATAGGGGGGGCTAGCGGGAGGAAGACCCAGTACTTC.

The CDR3: CASSRQANTEAFF. As DNA, the CDR3 is TGTGCCAGCAGCCGACAGGCGAACACTGAAGCTTTCTTT. This chain uses TRBV6-4 with TRBJ1-1, with D possibly being TRBD1 (6 bases). V was cut by 6 bases and J by 1 base, with 9 bases left in between. Per the germline V gene, CDR1 is MRHNA and CDR2 is SNTAGT. CDR3 length equals 13 residues.

CDR3 sequence: CASSLGSDGYTF. CDR3 DNA: TGTGCCAGCAGCCTCGGGTCAGATGGCTACACCTTC. The genes are TRBV7-9 and TRBJ1-2, with D hard to call. Deletions cut 5 bases from V and 6 bases from J, with 10 bases between. Germline values: CDR1 SEHNR, CDR2 FQNEAQ (reference sequence). This CDR3 has 12 residues. Supplemented by reference TRBV7-9 and TRBJ1-2, the full variable domain reads DTGVSQNPRHKITKRGQNVTFRCDPISEHNRLYWYRQTLGQGPEFLTYFQNEAQLEKSRLLSDRFSAERPKGSFSTLEIQRTEQGDSAMYLCASSLGSDGYTFGSGTRLTVV.

The chain links TRBV3-1 (or the pseudogene TRBV3-2) to TRBJ2-1, with 8 bases identical to TRBD2. The CDR3 sequence is 19 residues long. J lost 0 bases, V lost 4 bases, and 14 bases had no gene match. The germline V gene encodes CDR1 LGHDT and CDR2 YNNKEL (reference sequence). Here the CDR3 DNA reads TGTGCCAGCAGCCCGGGGGCCGGGAGGGAGTGGAGCTCCTACAATGAGCAGTTCTTC. Protein sequence: CASSPGAGREWSSYNEQFF.

The V call is TRBV30, the J call TRBJ2-7; D might be TRBD1 (6 bases). This CDR3 has 12 residues. Between the trimmed V and J ends, which lost 5 bases and 5 bases, there was a span of 13 bases. CDR1 is GTSNPN and CDR2 is SVGIG in the germline V gene (reference sequence). CDR3 in DNA: TGTGCCTGGGGAGGTTGGACAGACGAGCAGTACTTC. This sequence encodes CAWGGWTDEQYF. Full variable domain (outside the CDR3, taken from reference TRBV30 and TRBJ2-7): SQTIHQWPATLVQPVGSPLSLECTVEGTSNPNLYWYRQAAGRGLQLLFYSVGIGQISSEVPQNLSASRPQDRQFILSSKKLLLSDSGFYLCAWGGWTDEQYFGPGTRLTVT.

The rearrangement joins TRBV18 to TRBJ2-3, with a possible D match to TRBD2 (5 bases). Trimming cost V 5 bases and J 0 bases, with 18 bases left between them. The germline V gene has CDR1 KGHSH and CDR2 LQKENI. The CDR3 has 17 residues. CDR3 bases: TGTGCCAGCTCATATAGCGCATATTCTTCTAGCACAGATACGCAGTATTTT. Protein product: CASSYSAYSSSTDTQYF.

This chain joins TRBV28 and TRBJ2-7; TRBD2 is a possible D gene (6 bases). The V and J ends lost 2 bases and 3 bases respectively, with 14 bases between them. This CDR3 is built from 15 residues. CDR1 MDHEN and CDR2 SYDVKM come from the germline V gene. DNA for the CDR3: TGTGCCAGCAGTTTAGGACCGGGAGAGTTCTACGAGCAGTACTTC. Translating it yields CASSLGPGEFYEQYF. The entire variable domain, with the rest obtained from reference TRBV28 and TRBJ2-7, is as follows: DVKVTQSSRYLVKRTGEKVFLECVQDMDHENMFWYRQDPGLGLRLIYFSYDVKMKEKGDIPEGYSVSREKKERFSLILESASTNQTSMYLCASSLGPGEFYEQYFGPGTRLTVT.

The rearrangement uses TRBV7-2 and TRBJ2-7; TRBD2 aligns across 11 bases. The germline gives CDR1 SGHTA, CDR2 FQGNSA. This CDR3 has 14 amino acids. V lost 11 bases, J lost 2 bases, and 8 bases stayed unmatched. The CDR3 loop reads CAHTRLAGPYEQYF. In nucleotides, the CDR3 is TGTGCCCACACACGACTAGCGGGACCCTACGAGCAGTACTTC. Based on the CDR3 plus reference TRBV7-2 and TRBJ2-7, the full variable domain is GAGVSQSPSNKVTEKGKDVELRCDPISGHTALYWYRQSLGQGLEFLIYFQGNSAPDKSGLPSDRFSAERTGGSVSTLTIQRTQQEDSAVYLCAHTRLAGPYEQYFGPGTRLTVT.

In this sample, this clone turned up once. This chain joins TRBV20-1 and TRBJ1-6; D ambiguous. The CDR3 is 11 amino acids. Germline loops: CDR1 DFQATT, CDR2 SNEGSKA (reference sequence). V lost 3 bases to trimming and J lost 7 bases, with 4 bases between them. Here the CDR3 reads CSARGNSPLHF. The CDR3 coding sequence is TGCAGTGCTAGGGGCAATTCACCCCTCCACTTT.